This T cell receptor beta chain emerged from a study of shared clonotypes between healthy human individuals. CD45RO negativity and positive selection for CCR7 defined naive CD8 cells, a population that excluded terminally differentiated effector memory CD45RA+ cells. Those who donated were healthy HIV-negative adults, with no recent acute infections or vaccinations reported. Study-wide results and limits: In general, naive subsets displayed greater estimated richness than memory subsets did.

This clone was recorded only once. The target antigen is unknown. The run depth of the assay was deep. Each subset's genomic DNA was shared equally among a number of immunoSEQ plates. Only in-frame clones appear in the TCRdb table, and some are missing; sequencing was by immunoSEQ multiplex PCR. The table has around 550,000 clones, roughly 95% seen once. The sample consisted of naive CD8+ T cells sorted from blood. The source is a woman aged 25 to 39 in good health.

The DNA of the CDR3 is TGTGCCAGCAGTTATACTGACACTCGCTATGGCTACACCTTC. It is translated as CASSYTDTRYGYTF. The chain uses TRBV6-6 and TRBJ1-2; the D is unclear. V was pared by 3 bases and J by 4 bases, with 12 bases between. Looked up from germline, CDR1 is MNHNY and CDR2 is SVGAGI (reference sequence). The CDR3 runs to 14 residues.